The 24 T cell receptor beta chains below were found in one sample sequenced in a study of blood T cell repertoires in COVID-19. Measured with immunoSEQ multiplex PCR; TCRdb has only the in-frame clones, and not every one. This table holds around 200,000 clones, roughly 88% found once. What was sequenced was peripheral blood. The receptors come from an elderly woman with acute or convalescent COVID-19.

This clone was seen more than once but under ten times. In the same sample, other DNA sequences code for this CDR3. CDR3 protein: CASSQGVGTGYGYTF. In DNA, the CDR3 is TGTGCCAGCAGCCAAGGGGTCGGGACAGGCTATGGCTACACCTTC. This chain connects TRBV3-1 (or the pseudogene TRBV3-2) to TRBJ1-2, with 8 positions matching TRBD1. Trimming at V came to 1 base and at J to 4 bases, leaving 5 bases not matched to a gene. CDR3 length: 15 amino acids. From germline, CDR1 is LGHDT and CDR2 YNNKEL (reference sequence).

This clone has more than one count but fewer than ten. The rearrangement links TRBV18 to TRBJ1-2; D is uncertain. The CDR3 extends over 14 amino acids. V shed 2 bases and J shed 11 bases, with 18 bases lying between them. The germline V gene has CDR1 KGHSH and CDR2 LQKENI. CDR3 protein: CASSPGRTLKRYTF. CDR3 DNA: TGTGCCAGCTCACCAGGACGGACCTTGAAGCGGTACACCTTC. The complete variable domain, with remaining parts taken from reference TRBV18 and TRBJ1-2, reads NAGVMQNPRHLVRRRGQEARLRCSPMKGHSHVYWYRQLPEEGLKFMVYLQKENIIDESGMPKERFSAEFPKEGPSILRIQQVVRGDSAAYFCASSPGRTLKRYTFGSGTRLTVV.

The chain employs TRBV5-6 and TRBJ1-2; the D gene is possibly TRBD1 (5 bases). Germline CDR1 reads SGHDT; CDR2 reads YYEEEE. V was pared by 2 bases and J by 7 bases, with 15 bases between. CDR3 length: 14 amino acids. The CDR3 region is CASSFGGGIGGYTF. In DNA form, the CDR3 reads TGTGCCAGCAGCTTTGGCGGGGGAATAGGTGGCTACACCTTC.

The chain is built from TRBV11-2 and TRBJ1-1; maybe TRBD1 (5 bases). Germline CDR1 is SGHAT and CDR2 is FQNNGV. V lost 3 bases, J lost 7 bases, and 9 bases lay in between. The CDR3 spans 12 residues. CDR3 in DNA: TGTGCCAGCAGCTTCGGGGGAGGTGAAGCTTTCTTT. Its protein is CASSFGGGEAFF. The variable domain in full, with the rest retrieved from reference TRBV11-2 and TRBJ1-1, is EAGVAQSPRYKIIEKRQSVAFWCNPISGHATLYWYQQILGQGPKLLIQFQNNGVVDDSQLPKDRFSAERLKGVDSTLKIQPAKLEDSAVYLCASSFGGGEAFFGQGTRLTVV.

This clone was observed at least ten times. The V call is TRBV6-5, the J call TRBJ1-6; the D gene is possibly TRBD1 (5 bases). Germline V gene sequence: CDR1 MNHEY, CDR2 SVGAGI. The germline V and J ends were trimmed by 4 bases and 3 bases, with 10 bases remaining between them. This CDR3 comprises 15 residues. The CDR3 DNA sequence: TGTGCCAGCAGTTCCCACACAGGCTATAATTCACCCCTCCACTTT. Translating gives CASSSHTGYNSPLHF.

The chain joins TRBV29-1 to TRBJ1-3; D is ambiguous. V dropped 7 bases and J dropped 0 bases, with 10 bases sitting between them. The CDR3 loop spans 13 amino acids. Germline V gives CDR1 SQVTM, CDR2 ANQGSEA. The CDR3 DNA reads as TGCAGCGCCCGACTCGCCTCTGGAAACACCATATATTTT. The encoded protein is CSARLASGNTIYF. Complete variable domain (other parts from reference TRBV29-1 and TRBJ1-3): SAVISQKPSRDICQRGTSLTIQCQVDSQVTMMFWYRQQPGQSLTLIATANQGSEATYESGFVIDKFPISRPNLTFSTLTVSNMSPEDSSIYLCSARLASGNTIYFGEGSWLTVV.

This clone occurred a few times. The CDR3 DNA is TGTGCCAGTAGTTCCAACAGGGGGGTTGGCTACACCTTC. Translated, it gives CASSSNRGVGYTF. V gene TRBV19 combines with J gene TRBJ1-2; 8 nucleotides line up with TRBD1. V dropped 5 bases and J dropped 7; count of bases not matched to a gene: 6. The CDR3 totals 13 residues. Germline V CDR1 and CDR2: LNHDA, SQIVND (reference sequence).

This sequence joins TRBV7-2 and TRBJ2-3; D gene ambiguous. The CDR3 loop spans 11 amino acids. Germline assignment: CDR1 SGHTA and CDR2 FQGNSA. The V end lost 5 bases, the J end lost 6 bases, and 6 bases lay between the germline ends. The CDR3 loop is CASSRRDTQYF. The DNA of the CDR3 is TGTGCCAGCAGCCGGCGGGATACGCAGTATTTT.

The chain combines TRBV11-2 with TRBJ2-1; 8 bases match TRBD2. Trimming cost V 4 bases and J 15 bases; bases outside gene matches: 14. The CDR3 length is 14 residues. Germline CDR1 and CDR2: SGHAT and FQNNGV. CDR3 amino acids: CASSSQTSVTPPFF. In DNA form, the CDR3 reads TGTGCCAGCAGCTCCCAGACTAGCGTGACCCCCCCGTTCTTC.

V and J are TRBV18 and TRBJ2-5; no clear D. V lost 1 base to trimming and J lost 0 bases, with 6 bases between them. CDR3 size: 14 residues. CDR1 and CDR2 from the germline V gene are KGHSH and LQKENI. CDR3 in amino acids: CASSPRLNQETQYF. CDR3 bases: TGTGCCAGCTCACCACGGCTGAACCAAGAGACCCAGTACTTC.

V and J are TRBV11-2 and TRBJ1-3; D is ambiguous. V lost 5 bases and J lost 2, with 4 bases in between. Germline V gene lookup returns CDR1 SGHAT and CDR2 FQNNGV. This CDR3 contains 12 residues. The CDR3 coding sequence is TGTGCCAGCAGCCCAACTGGAAACACCATATATTTT. Translation gives CASSPTGNTIYF.

Here the CDR3 DNA reads TGCGCCAGCAGCCCCATTGGACCGTCACGGGGTTCACCCCTCCACTTT. Encoded protein: CASSPIGPSRGSPLHF. The V call is TRBV5-1, the J call TRBJ1-6, with no clear D. Germline lookup yields CDR1 SGHRS and CDR2 YFSETQ. The CDR3 loop spans 16 amino acids. V was pared by 4 bases and J by 9 bases, with 20 bases between.

J is TRBJ2-2 and V is TRBV5-4; a possible D gene is TRBD1 (5 bases). V lost 0 bases to trimming and J lost 5 bases, with 17 bases between them. Germline CDR1 and CDR2: SGHNT and YYREEE (reference sequence). CDR3 length: 17 amino acids. Here the CDR3 DNA reads TGTGCCAGCAGCTTGGACCCGGGCAGGGTAGAGACCGGGGAGCTGTTTTTT. It translates to CASSLDPGRVETGELFF.

V usage is TRBV7-2 and J usage is TRBJ1-1; D is undetermined. This CDR3 has 15 residues. From germline, CDR1 is SGHTA and CDR2 FQGNSA. V was clipped by 6 bases and J by 1 base, with 15 bases between them. Here the CDR3 reads CASRSAGTANTEAFF. For the CDR3, the DNA is TGTGCCAGCAGATCGGCCGGTACAGCGAACACTGAAGCTTTCTTT.

The chain is built from TRBV6-4 and TRBJ2-2; 9 bases match TRBD1. CDR3 length equals 16 residues. The V gene's germline CDR1 is MRHNA and CDR2 SNTAGT. With 6 bases clipped from V and 5 bases from J, the junction kept 10 bases outside the gene matches. The CDR3 bases are TGTGCCAGCAGCGCAAACAGGGGGCGAGGGACCGGGGAGCTGTTTTTT. Protein product: CASSANRGRGTGELFF.

With regard to this clone: This specimen includes other DNA sequences encoding the same CDR3. This chain connects TRBV19 to TRBJ2-7; TRBD1 agrees at 7 bases. The CDR3 loop spans 13 amino acids. Per germline, CDR1 LNHDA and CDR2 SQIVND (reference sequence). V lost 3 bases to trimming and J lost 3 bases; unmatched junction nucleotides: 2. The CDR3 here is CASSMRQGYEQYF. CDR3 in DNA: TGTGCCAGTAGTATGAGACAGGGCTACGAGCAGTACTTC.

The gene calls are TRBV7-6 and TRBJ2-5; a possible D gene is TRBD1 (5 bases). The CDR3 length is 16 residues. Germline V CDR1 and CDR2: SGHVS, FNYEAQ. Deletions cut 0 bases from V and 1 base from J, with 12 bases between. CDR3 nucleotide sequence: TGTGCCAGCAGCTTAGCAGGCAGGACATCCCAAGAGACCCAGTACTTC. The encoded protein is CASSLAGRTSQETQYF. The full variable domain, completed using reference TRBV7-6 and TRBJ2-5, is GAGVSQSPRYKVTKRGQDVALRCDPISGHVSLYWYRQALGQGPEFLTYFNYEAQQDKSGLPNDRFSAERPEGSISTLTIQRTEQRDSAMYRCASSLAGRTSQETQYFGPGTRLLVL.

V gene TRBV7-2 combines with J gene TRBJ2-5; D is possibly TRBD2 (6 bases). CDR3 length equals 14 residues. The V end was cut by 4 bases, the J end by 5 bases, with 14 bases between. In germline, CDR1 is SGHTA, CDR2 FQGNSA. The chain's CDR3 is CASSSGLPGETQYF. In DNA, the CDR3 is TGTGCCAGCAGCTCGGGACTGCCGGGCGAGACCCAGTACTTC.

J is TRBJ1-4 and V is TRBV7-9, with a possible D match to TRBD1 (6 bases). From germline, CDR1 is SEHNR and CDR2 FQNEAQ (reference sequence). This CDR3 is built from 16 residues. The V gene lost 5 bases and the J gene lost 0 bases, with 13 bases spanning the gap. CDR3 nucleotides: TGTGCCAGCAGCCCAAGGGGGGGTGCAACTAATGAAAAACTGTTTTTT. Protein sequence: CASSPRGGATNEKLFF.

The chain has TRBV6-5 and TRBJ2-7; possible D gene TRBD1, 6 bases. CDR1 is MNHEY, CDR2 SVGAGI, per germline. CDR3 size: 13 residues. Trimming took off 4 bases at V and 5 bases at J, with 12 bases between the two ends. In DNA form, the CDR3 reads TGTGCCAGCAGTTCATCAGGGGTACACGAGCAGTACTTC. Its translation is CASSSSGVHEQYF.

This chain uses TRBV7-9 with TRBJ2-6; no reliable D call. Trimming removed 2 bases at V and 1 base at J, with 3 bases between. The CDR3 runs 14 residues. Germline V lookup: CDR1 SEHNR, CDR2 FQNEAQ (reference sequence). The CDR3 here is CASSLSSGANVLTF. The DNA of the CDR3 is TGTGCCAGCAGCTTATCTTCTGGGGCCAACGTCCTGACTTTC.

V usage is TRBV4-3 and J usage is TRBJ2-7; 7 bases are a match to TRBD1. Germline CDR1 is LGHNA and CDR2 is YSLEER. The CDR3 length is 13 residues. Trimming removed 5 bases from V and 6 bases from J; junction bases left unmatched: 7. The CDR3 region is CASSARQGPEQYF. The CDR3, as DNA: TGCGCCAGCAGCGCCCGACAGGGTCCCGAGCAGTACTTC.

The rearrangement uses TRBV19 and TRBJ2-3; tentative D call: TRBD1 (6 bases). Trimming left V 5 bases short and J 4 bases short, with 16 bases between. The germline CDR1 and CDR2 sequences are LNHDA and SQIVND (reference sequence). The CDR3 runs 15 residues. CDR3 DNA: TGTGCCAGTAGTCCCCGGGAACCAGGGGCAGATACGCAGTATTTT. As protein: CASSPREPGADTQYF.

The chain combines TRBV18 with TRBJ2-7; TRBD1 aligns across 7 bases. With 7 bases clipped from V and 0 bases from J, the junction kept 9 bases outside the gene matches. The CDR3 extends over 15 amino acids. Germline V lookup: CDR1 KGHSH, CDR2 LQKENI. In DNA, the CDR3 is TGTGCCAGCTTTTCGCAGGGGGTAAGCTCCTACGAGCAGTACTTC. It encodes CASFSQGVSSYEQYF.